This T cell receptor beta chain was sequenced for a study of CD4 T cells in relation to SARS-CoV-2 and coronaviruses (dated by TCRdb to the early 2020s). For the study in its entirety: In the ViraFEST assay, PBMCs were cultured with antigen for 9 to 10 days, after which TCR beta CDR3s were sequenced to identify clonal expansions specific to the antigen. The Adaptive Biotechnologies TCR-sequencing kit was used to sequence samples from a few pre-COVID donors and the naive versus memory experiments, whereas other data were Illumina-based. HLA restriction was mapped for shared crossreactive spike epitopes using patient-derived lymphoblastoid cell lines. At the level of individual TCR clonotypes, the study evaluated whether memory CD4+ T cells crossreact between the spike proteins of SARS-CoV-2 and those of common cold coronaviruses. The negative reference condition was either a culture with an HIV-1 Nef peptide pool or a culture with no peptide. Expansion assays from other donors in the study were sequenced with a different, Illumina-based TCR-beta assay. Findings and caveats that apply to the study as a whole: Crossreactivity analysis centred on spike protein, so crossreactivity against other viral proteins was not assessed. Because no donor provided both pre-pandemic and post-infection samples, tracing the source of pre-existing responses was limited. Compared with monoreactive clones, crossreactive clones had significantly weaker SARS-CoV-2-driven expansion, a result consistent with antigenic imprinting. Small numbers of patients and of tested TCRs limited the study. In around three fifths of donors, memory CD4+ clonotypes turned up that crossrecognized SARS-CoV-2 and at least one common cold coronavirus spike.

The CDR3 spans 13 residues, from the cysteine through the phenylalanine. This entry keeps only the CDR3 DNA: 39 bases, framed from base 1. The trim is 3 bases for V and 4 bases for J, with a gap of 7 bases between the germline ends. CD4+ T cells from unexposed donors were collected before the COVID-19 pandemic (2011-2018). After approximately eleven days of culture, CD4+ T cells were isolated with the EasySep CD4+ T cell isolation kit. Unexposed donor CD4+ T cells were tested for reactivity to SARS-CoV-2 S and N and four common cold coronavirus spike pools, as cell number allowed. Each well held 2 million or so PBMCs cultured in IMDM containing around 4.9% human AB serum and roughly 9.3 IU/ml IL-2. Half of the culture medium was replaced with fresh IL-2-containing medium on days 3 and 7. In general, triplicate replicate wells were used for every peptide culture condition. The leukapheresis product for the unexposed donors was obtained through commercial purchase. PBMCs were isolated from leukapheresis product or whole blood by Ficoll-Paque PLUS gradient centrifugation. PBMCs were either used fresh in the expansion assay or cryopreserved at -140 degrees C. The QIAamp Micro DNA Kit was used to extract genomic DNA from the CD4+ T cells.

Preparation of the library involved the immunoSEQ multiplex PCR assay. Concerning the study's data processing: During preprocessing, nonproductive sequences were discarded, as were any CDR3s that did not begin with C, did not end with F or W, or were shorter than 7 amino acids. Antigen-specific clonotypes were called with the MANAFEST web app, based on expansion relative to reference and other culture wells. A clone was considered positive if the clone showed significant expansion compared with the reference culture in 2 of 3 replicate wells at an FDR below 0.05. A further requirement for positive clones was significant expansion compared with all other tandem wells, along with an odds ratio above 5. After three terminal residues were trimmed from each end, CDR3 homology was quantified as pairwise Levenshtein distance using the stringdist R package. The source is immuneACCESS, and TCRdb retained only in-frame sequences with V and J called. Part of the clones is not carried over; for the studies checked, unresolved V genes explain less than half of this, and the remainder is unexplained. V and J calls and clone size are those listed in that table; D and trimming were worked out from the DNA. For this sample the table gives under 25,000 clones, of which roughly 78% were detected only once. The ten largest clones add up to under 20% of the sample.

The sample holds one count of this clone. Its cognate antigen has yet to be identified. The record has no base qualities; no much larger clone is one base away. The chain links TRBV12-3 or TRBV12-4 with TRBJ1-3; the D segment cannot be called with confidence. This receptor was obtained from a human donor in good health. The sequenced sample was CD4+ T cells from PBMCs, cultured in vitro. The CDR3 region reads CASSFGGGNTIYF. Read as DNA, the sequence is TGTGCCAGCAGTTTCGGCGGCGGAAACACCATATATTTT.